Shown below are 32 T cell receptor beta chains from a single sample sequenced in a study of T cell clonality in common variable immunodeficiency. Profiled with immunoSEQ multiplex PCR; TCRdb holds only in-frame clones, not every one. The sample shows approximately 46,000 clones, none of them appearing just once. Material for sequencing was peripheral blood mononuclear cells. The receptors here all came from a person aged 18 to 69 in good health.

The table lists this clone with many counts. The DNA read from the CDR3 is TGTGCCAGTAGTATAATGGGGGGAGTTTACCAAGAGACC. Protein sequence: CASSIMGGVYQET. The full-length CDR3 reads as CASSIMGGVYQETQYF. The chain is built from TRBV19 and TRBJ2-5, with a possible D match to TRBD2 (6 bases). The CDR3 extends 3 residues past the end of the read, so its final part is completed from the germline J gene. V dropped 2 bases and J dropped 0 bases, with 13 bases sitting between them. The germline V gene encodes CDR1 LNHDA and CDR2 SQIVND (reference sequence). This CDR3 is 16 amino acids long.

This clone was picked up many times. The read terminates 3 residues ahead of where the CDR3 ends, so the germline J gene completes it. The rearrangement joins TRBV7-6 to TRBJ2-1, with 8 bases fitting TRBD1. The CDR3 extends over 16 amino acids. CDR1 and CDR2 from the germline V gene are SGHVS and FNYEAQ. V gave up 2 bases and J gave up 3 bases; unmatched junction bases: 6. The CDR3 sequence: CASSLSGTGLYNEQFF. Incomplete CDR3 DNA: TGTGCCAGCAGCTTATCGGGGACAGGTCTCTACAATGAG. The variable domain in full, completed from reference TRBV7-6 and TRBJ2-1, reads GAGVSQSPRYKVTKRGQDVALRCDPISGHVSLYWYRQALGQGPEFLTYFNYEAQQDKSGLPNDRFSAERPEGSISTLTIQRTEQRDSAMYRCASSLSGTGLYNEQFFGPGTRLTVL.

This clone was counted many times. The CDR3 here is CASSFTQSYNEQFF. The CDR3 bases that were read are TGTGCCAGCAGCTTTACCCAGAGTTACAATGAG. This chain links TRBV5-8 with TRBJ2-1, with D unclear. The read falls 3 residues short of the CDR3 end, and the missing part is taken from the germline J gene. The CDR3 has 14 amino acids. V lost 2 bases and J 4 bases, leaving 10 bases between the germline ends. Germline loops: CDR1 SGHTS, CDR2 YDEGEE.

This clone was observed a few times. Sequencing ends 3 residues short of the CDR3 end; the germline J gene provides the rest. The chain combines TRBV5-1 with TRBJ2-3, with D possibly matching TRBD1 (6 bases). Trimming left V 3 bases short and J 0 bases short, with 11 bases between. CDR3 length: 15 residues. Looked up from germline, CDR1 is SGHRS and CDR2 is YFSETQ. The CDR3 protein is CASSSGQYSTDTQYF. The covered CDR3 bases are TGCGCCAGCAGCTCCGGACAGTATAGCACAGATACG.

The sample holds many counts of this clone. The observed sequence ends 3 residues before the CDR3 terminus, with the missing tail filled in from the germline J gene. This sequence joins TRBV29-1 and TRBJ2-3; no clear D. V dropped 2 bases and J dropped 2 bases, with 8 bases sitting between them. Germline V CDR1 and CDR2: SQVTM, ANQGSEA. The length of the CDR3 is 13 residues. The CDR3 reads CSVEPPLTDTQYF. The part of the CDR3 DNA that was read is TGCAGCGTTGAACCTCCACTCACAGATACG.

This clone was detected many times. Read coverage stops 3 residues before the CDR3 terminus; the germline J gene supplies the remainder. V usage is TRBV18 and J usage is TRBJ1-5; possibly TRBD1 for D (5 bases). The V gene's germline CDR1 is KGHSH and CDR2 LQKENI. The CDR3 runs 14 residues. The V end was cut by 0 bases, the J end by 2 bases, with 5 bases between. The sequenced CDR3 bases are TGTGCCAGCTCACCACCGGGGCGCAATCAGCCC. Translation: CASSPPGRNQP. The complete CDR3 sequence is CASSPPGRNQPQHF.

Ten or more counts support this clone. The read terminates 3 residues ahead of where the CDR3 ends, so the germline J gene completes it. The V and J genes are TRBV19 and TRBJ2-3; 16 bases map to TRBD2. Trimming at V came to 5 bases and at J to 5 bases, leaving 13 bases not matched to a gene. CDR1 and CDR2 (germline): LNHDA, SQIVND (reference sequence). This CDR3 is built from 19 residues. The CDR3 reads CASSPYAGTSGGAGDTQYF. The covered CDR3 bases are TGTGCCAGTAGTCCGTACGCCGGGACTAGCGGGGGGGCCGGAGATACG. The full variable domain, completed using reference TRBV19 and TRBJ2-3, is DGGITQSPKYLFRKEGQNVTLSCEQNLNHDAMYWYRQDPGQGLRLIYYSQIVNDFQKGDIAEGYSVSREKKESFPLTVTSAQKNPTAFYLCASSPYAGTSGGAGDTQYFGPGTRLTVL.

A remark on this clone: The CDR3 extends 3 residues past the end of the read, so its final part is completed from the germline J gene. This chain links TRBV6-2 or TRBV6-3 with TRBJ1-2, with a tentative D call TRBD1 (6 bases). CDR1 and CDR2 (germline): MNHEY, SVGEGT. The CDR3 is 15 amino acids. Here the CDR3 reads CASSYLGTITYDYTF. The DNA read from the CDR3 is TGTGCCAGCAGTTACCTCGGGACAATTACCTACGAC.

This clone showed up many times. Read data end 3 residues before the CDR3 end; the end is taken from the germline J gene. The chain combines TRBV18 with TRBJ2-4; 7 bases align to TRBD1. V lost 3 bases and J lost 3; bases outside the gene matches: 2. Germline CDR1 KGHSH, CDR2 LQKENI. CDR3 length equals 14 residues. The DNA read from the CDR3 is TGTGCCAGCTCACCCCGGGACAGCAAAAACATT. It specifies CASSPRDSKNI. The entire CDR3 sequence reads CASSPRDSKNIQYF.

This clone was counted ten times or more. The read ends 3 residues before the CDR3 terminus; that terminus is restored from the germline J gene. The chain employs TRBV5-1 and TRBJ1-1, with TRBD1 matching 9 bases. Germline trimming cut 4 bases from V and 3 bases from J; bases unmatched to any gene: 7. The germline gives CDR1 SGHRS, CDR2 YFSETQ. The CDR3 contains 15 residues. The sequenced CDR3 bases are TGCGCCAGCAGCCACACCGGGACAGGGCACACTGAA. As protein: CASSHTGTGHTE. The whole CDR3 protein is CASSHTGTGHTEAFF.

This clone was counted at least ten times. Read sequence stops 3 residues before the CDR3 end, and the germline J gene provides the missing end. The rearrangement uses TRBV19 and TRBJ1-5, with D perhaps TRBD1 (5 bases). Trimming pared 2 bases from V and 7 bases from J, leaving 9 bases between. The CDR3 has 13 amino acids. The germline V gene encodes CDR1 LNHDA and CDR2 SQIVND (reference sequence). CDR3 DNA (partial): TGTGCCAGTAGTATATTTTGGGGCCAGCCC. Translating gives CASSIFWGQP. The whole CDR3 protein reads CASSIFWGQPQHF.

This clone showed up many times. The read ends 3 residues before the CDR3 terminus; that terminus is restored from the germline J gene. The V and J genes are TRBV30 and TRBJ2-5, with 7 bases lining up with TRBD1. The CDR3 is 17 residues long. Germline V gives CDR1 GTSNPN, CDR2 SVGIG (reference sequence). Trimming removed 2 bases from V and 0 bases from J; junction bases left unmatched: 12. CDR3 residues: CAWSNVRDRYYQETQYF. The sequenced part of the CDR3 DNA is TGTGCCTGGAGTAATGTCCGGGACAGATACTACCAAGAGACC.

The CDR3 bases that were read are TGTGCCTGGAGTGTACGGCGTAGCGGCGGGACTTACAATGAG. Protein product: CAWSVRRSGGTYNE. The whole CDR3 reads CAWSVRRSGGTYNEQFF. This rearrangement joins TRBV30 to TRBJ2-1, with TRBD2 as a possible D gene (6 bases). The read falls 3 residues short of the CDR3 end, and the missing part is taken from the germline J gene. V was trimmed by 0 bases and J by 4 bases, leaving 19 bases between them. This CDR3 spans 17 amino acids. Germline values: CDR1 GTSNPN, CDR2 SVGIG (reference sequence).

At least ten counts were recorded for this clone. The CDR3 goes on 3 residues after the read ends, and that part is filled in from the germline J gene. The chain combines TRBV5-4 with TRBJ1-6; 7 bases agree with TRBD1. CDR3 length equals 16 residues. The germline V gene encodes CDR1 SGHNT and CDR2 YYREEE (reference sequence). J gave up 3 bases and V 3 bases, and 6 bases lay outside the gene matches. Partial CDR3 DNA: TGTGCCAGCAGCTCACGTCGGGACAGCTATAATTCACCC. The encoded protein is CASSSRRDSYNSP. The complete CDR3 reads CASSSRRDSYNSPLHF.

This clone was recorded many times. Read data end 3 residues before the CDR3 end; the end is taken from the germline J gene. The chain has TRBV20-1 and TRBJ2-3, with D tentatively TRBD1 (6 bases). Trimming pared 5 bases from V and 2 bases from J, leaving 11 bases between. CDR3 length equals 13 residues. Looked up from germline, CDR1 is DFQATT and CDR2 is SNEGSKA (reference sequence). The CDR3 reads CSADDRFTDTQYF. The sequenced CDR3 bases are TGCAGTGCTGACGACAGGTTCACAGATACG.

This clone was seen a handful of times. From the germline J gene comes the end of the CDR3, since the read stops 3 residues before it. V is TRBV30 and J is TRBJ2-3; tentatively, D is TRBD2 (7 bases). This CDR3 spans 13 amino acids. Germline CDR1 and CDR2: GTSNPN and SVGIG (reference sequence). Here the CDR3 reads CAWSKGGDQPQYF. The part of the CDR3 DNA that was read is TGTGCCTGGAGTAAGGGGGGGGATCAGCCG.

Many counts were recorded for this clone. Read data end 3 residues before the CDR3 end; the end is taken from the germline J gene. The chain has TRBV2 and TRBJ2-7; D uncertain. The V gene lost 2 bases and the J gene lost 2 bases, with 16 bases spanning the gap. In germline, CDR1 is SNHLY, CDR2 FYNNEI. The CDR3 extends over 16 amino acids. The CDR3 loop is CASSESRVFPTYEQYF. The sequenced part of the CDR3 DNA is TGTGCCAGCAGTGAATCACGGGTATTCCCCACCTACGAG.

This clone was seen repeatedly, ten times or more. The sequenced part of the CDR3 DNA is TGCGCCAGCAGCTTGGTCAGCGGGAATGAAAAA. This encodes CASSLVSGNEK. The whole CDR3 is CASSLVSGNEKLFF. The chain joins TRBV5-1 to TRBJ1-4; no definite D call. The CDR3 is cut off 3 residues early in the read; its end comes from the germline J gene. The CDR3 length is 14 residues. Germline loops: CDR1 SGHRS, CDR2 YFSETQ. The ends were cut back, 0 bases at V and 5 bases at J, with 8 bases in the middle.

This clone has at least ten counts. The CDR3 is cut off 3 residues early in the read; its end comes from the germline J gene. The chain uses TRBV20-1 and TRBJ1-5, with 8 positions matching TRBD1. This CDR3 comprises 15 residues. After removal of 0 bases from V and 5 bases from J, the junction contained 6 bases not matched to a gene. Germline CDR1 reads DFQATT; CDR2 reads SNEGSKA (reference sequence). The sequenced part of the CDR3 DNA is TGCAGTGCTAGAGATCAGGGGGCTAAGGATCAGCCC. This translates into CSARDQGAKDQP. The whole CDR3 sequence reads CSARDQGAKDQPQHF.

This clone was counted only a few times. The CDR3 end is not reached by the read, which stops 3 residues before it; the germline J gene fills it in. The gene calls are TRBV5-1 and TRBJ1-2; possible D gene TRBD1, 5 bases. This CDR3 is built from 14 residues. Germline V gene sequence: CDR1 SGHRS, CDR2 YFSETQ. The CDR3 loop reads CASSLGQGISDYTF. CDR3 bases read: TGCGCCAGCAGCTTGGGTCAGGGAATATCCGAC.

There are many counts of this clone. CDR3 protein: CASSWGPSEQYF. The DNA read from the CDR3 is TGTGCCAGCAGCTGGGGCCCCTCCGAG. The rearrangement joins TRBV7-6 to TRBJ2-7; TRBD1 is a possible D gene (5 bases). Coverage ceases 3 residues before the CDR3 finishes, and the germline J gene fills in the end. Per the germline V gene, CDR1 is SGHVS and CDR2 is FNYEAQ. Trimming left V 4 bases short and J 6 bases short, with 10 bases between. This CDR3 comprises 12 residues.

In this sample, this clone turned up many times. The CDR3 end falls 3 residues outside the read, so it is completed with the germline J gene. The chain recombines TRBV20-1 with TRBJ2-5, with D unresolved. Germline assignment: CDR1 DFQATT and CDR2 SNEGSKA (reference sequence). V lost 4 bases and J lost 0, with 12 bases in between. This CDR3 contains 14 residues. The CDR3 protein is CSATPRSYQETQYF. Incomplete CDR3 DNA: TGCAGTGCTACCCCCCGGTCGTACCAAGAGACC.

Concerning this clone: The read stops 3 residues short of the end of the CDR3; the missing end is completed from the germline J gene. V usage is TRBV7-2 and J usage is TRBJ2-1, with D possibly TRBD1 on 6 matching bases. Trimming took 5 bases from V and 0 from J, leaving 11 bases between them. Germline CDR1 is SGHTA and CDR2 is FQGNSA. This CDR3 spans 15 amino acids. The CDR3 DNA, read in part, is TGTGCCAGCAGCCCGGACAGAGGCTCCTACAATGAG. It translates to CASSPDRGSYNE. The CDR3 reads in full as CASSPDRGSYNEQFF.

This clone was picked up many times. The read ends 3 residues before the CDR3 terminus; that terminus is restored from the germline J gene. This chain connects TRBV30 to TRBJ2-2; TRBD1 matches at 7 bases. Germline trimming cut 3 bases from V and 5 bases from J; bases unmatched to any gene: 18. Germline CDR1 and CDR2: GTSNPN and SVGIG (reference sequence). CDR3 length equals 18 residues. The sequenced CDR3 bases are TGTGCCTGGAGAAACGTTCGTACAGGGGCCACGGGAACCGGGGAG. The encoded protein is CAWRNVRTGATGTGE. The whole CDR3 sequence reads CAWRNVRTGATGTGELFF.

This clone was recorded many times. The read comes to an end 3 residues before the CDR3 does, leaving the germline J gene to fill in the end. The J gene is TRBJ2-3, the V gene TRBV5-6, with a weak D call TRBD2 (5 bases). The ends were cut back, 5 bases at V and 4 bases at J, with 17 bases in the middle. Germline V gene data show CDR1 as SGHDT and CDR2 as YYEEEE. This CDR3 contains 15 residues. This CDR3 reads CASSSPRGMADTQYF. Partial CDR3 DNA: TGTGCCAGCAGTAGCCCCCGGGGTATGGCAGATACG. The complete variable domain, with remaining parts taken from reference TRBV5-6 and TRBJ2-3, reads DAGVTQSPTHLIKTRGQQVTLRCSPKSGHDTVSWYQQALGQGPQFIFQYYEEEERQRGNFPDRFSGHQFPNYSSELNVNALLLGDSALYLCASSSPRGMADTQYFGPGTRLTVL.

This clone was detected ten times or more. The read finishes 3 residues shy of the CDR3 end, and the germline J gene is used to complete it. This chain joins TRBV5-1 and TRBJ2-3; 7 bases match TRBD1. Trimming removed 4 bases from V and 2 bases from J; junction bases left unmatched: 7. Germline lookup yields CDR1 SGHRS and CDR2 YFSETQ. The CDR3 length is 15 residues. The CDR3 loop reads CASSRTGDNTDTQYF. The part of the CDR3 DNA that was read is TGCGCCAGCAGCCGGACAGGAGACAACACAGATACG. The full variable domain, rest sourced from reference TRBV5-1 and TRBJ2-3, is KAGVTQTPRYLIKTRGQQVTLSCSPISGHRSVSWYQQTPGQGLQFLFEYFSETQRNKGNFPGRFSGRQFSNSRSEMNVSTLELGDSALYLCASSRTGDNTDTQYFGPGTRLTVL.

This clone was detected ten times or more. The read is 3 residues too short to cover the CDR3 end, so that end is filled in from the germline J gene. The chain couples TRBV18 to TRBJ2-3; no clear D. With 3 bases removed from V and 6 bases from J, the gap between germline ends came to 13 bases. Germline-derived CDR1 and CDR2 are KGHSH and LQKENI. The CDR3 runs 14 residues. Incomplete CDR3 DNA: TGTGCCAGCTCACCCCCTAACTCTAGGGATACG. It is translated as CASSPPNSRDT. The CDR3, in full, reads CASSPPNSRDTQYF.

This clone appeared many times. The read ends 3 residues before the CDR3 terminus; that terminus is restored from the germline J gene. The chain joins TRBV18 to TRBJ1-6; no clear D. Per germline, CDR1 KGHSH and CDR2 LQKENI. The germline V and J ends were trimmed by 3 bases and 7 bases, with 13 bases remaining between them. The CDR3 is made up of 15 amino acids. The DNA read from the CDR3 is TGTGCCAGCTCACCGGCGACTCAAGGCAATTCACCC. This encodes CASSPATQGNSP. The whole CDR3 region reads CASSPATQGNSPLHF.

Partial CDR3 DNA: TGTGCCAGCAGCTTAGGGACAGGGGAAACAGATACG. It encodes CASSLGTGETDT. The entire CDR3 protein reads CASSLGTGETDTQYF. The V gene is TRBV7-9, the J gene TRBJ2-3; 9 bases agree with TRBD1. The read ends 3 residues early relative to the CDR3; the germline J gene fills the gap. The germline V gene encodes CDR1 SEHNR and CDR2 FQNEAQ (reference sequence). The CDR3 runs to 15 residues. V lost 1 base and J lost 3; bases outside the gene matches: 2.

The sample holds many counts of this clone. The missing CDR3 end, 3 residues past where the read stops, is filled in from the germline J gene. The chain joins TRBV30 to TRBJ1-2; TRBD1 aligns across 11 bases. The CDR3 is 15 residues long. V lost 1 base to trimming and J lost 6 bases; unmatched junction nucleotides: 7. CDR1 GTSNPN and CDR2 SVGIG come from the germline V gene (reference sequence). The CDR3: CAWSAPGQGANGYTF. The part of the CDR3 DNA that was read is TGTGCCTGGAGTGCACCCGGACAGGGGGCTAATGGC.

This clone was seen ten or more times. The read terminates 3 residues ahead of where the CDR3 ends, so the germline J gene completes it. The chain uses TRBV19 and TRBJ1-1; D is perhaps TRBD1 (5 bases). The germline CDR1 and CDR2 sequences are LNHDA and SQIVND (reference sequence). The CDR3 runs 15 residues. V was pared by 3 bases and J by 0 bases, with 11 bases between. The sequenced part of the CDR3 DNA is TGTGCCAGTAGTATCACCAGGGTCATGAACACTGAA. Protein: CASSITRVMNTE. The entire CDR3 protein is CASSITRVMNTEAFF.

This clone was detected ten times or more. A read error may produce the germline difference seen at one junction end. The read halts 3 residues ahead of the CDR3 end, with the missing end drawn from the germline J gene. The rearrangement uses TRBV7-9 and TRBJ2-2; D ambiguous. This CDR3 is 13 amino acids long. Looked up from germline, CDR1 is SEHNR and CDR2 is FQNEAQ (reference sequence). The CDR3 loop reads CASTRVSSGELFF. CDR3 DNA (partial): TGTGCGAGCACCCGGGTGAGCTCCGGGGAG.